Listed below are T cell receptor beta chains from one sample, sequenced in a study of cytomegalovirus exposure and HLA in healthy donors. The repertoire was sequenced with immunoSEQ multiplex PCR; TCRdb's copy has only in-frame clones and lacks some. The profile shows about 98,000 clones, 87% of them singletons. Sequencing used PBMCs. These receptors originate from a man aged 18-30 years in good health and CMV-seropositive. CDR3s include the opening cysteine and the closing phenylalanine or tryptophan. A D gene is named only where the DNA matches it firmly. Clone size is stated in some rows and not others, as once, few, many or a class when expanded.

V,size,J,D,DNA,CDR3
TRBV25-1,once,TRBJ1-6,-,TGTGCCAGCAGTGAATATCGTCCGTATTCACCCCTCCACTTT,CASSEYRPYSPLHF
TRBV5-1,-,TRBJ2-2,TRBD2,TGCGCCAGCAGCTCCACCGGGACTAGCGACACCGGGGAGCTGTTTTTT,CASSSTGTSDTGELFF
TRBV18,-,TRBJ2-7,TRBD1,TGTGCCAGCTCACCAAAAGGACAGGGGGCGCAACAGTACTTC,CASSPKGQGAQQYF
TRBV5-6,-,TRBJ2-1,TRBD2,TGTGCCAGCAGCAATCTAGCGGGGGCCTACAATGAGCAGTTCTTC,CASSNLAGAYNEQFF
TRBV27,few,TRBJ1-1,TRBD1,TGTGCCAGCAGCCGTGAGAGGGGGCGGACTGAAGCTTTCTTT,CASSRERGRTEAFF
TRBV25-1,few,TRBJ1-1,-,TGTGCCAGCAGGGCCCAGGGGATAGAAGCTTTCTTT,CASRAQGIEAFF
TRBV9,-,TRBJ1-1,-,TGTGCCAGCAGCGTAGTGGGGCAGCCAAACACTGAAGCTTTCTTT,CASSVVGQPNTEAFF
TRBV27,-,TRBJ2-1,-,TGTGCCAGCAGTCAATACAATGAGCAGTTCTTC,CASSQYNEQFF
TRBV10-2,-,TRBJ1-3,-,TGCGCCAGCAGTGAGCCAGTGGGAAACACCATATATTTT,CASSEPVGNTIYF
TRBV7-2,-,TRBJ1-2,TRBD1,TGTGCCAGCAGCTTAGATGGGGACAGGGGGTTGTATGGCTACACCTTC,CASSLDGDRGLYGYTF
TRBV5-1,-,TRBJ2-7,TRBD2,TGCGCCAGCAGCTTGGAACCGGGACTAGCGGGAGACCCGTACTCCTACGAGCAGTACTTC,CASSLEPGLAGDPYSYEQYF
TRBV7-9,-,TRBJ2-3,TRBD2,TGTGCCAGCAGCTGGGCGGGGCTAGCGGGGGGGAATGATACGCAGTATTTT,CASSWAGLAGGNDTQYF
TRBV12-5,-,TRBJ2-1,TRBD1,TGTGCTAGTGGTAACGGACAGGGGATCTTGCTTGAGCAGTTCTTC,CASGNGQGILLEQFF
TRBV6-5,few,TRBJ1-4,-,TGTGCCAGCAGCCCCGCCGGGGGAGATGAAAAACTGTTTTTT,CASSPAGGDEKLFF
TRBV2,-,TRBJ2-7,TRBD2,TGTGCCAGGGGGACTAGCGGATACGAGCAGTACTTC,CARGTSGYEQYF
TRBV19,-,TRBJ2-7,TRBD2,TGTGCCAGTAGTATTACCGCGACTAGCGGGAGGGGCCCCTACGAGCAGTACTTC,CASSITATSGRGPYEQYF
TRBV11-2,-,TRBJ1-2,TRBD1,TGTGCCAGCAGCCCCCGGGACAGGAGGAATCCTAACTATGGCTACACCTTC,CASSPRDRRNPNYGYTF
TRBV6-5,once,TRBJ2-5,TRBD2,TGTGCCAGCAGGTCGGGACTAGCGGGAGAGACCCAGTACTTC,CASRSGLAGETQYF
TRBV7-2,-,TRBJ1-2,-,TGTGCCAGCAGCTCGAACCGGGGGGACGGCTACACCTTC,CASSSNRGDGYTF
TRBV7-8,-,TRBJ2-7,TRBD2,TGTGCCAGCAGCTTAGTCGGACTAGCGGGGGGCCCAGCCTACGAGCAGTACTTC,CASSLVGLAGGPAYEQYF
TRBV7-6,-,TRBJ2-5,-,TGTGCCAGCAGCCCCTCTAGTAACCAAGAGACCCAGTACTTC,CASSPSSNQETQYF
TRBV7-2,-,TRBJ1-4,TRBD1,TGTGCCAGCAGCTCGGGACAGGGTTCGGAAAAACTGTTTTTT,CASSSGQGSEKLFF
TRBV7-8,once,TRBJ2-7,-,TGTGCCAGCAGCAGCGGACAGGGGGTCCCTAGCGGGAGCCCTGAGTACTTC,CASSSGQGVPSGSPEYF
TRBV7-9,-,TRBJ2-5,TRBD2,TGTGCCAGCAGCTCTACTAGCGCGCAAGAGACCCAGTACTTC,CASSSTSAQETQYF
TRBV5-1,-,TRBJ2-7,TRBD2,TGCGCCAGCAGCTTCAGAACTAGCGGGATTTCCTACGAGCAGTACTTC,CASSFRTSGISYEQYF
TRBV27,once,TRBJ1-2,TRBD1,TGTGCCAGCAGTTTATGGGGGACAGAGTATGGCTACACCTTC,CASSLWGTEYGYTF
TRBV9,-,TRBJ2-2,-,TGTGCCAGCAGCGTACCAAACACCGGGGAGCTGTTTTTT,CASSVPNTGELFF
TRBV9,-,TRBJ2-1,TRBD2,TGTGCCAGCAGCGCCCGCTCGAGCGGGGGGGCTTGGGAGCAGTTCTTC,CASSARSSGGAWEQFF
TRBV5-6,-,TRBJ2-1,-,TGTGCCAGCAGCTTTTCTCTTGGTATAGGGGACTTCAATGAGCAGTTCTTC,CASSFSLGIGDFNEQFF
TRBV13,-,TRBJ2-5,TRBD1,TGTGCCAGCAGCTTTAGGGGGCAGGGGGAGACCCAGTACTTC,CASSFRGQGETQYF
TRBV11-2,-,TRBJ2-3,TRBD1,TGTGCCAGCAGCTTACGCTCAGAGTTGACAGGGGGCCGAGATACGCAGTATTTT,CASSLRSELTGGRDTQYF
TRBV9,-,TRBJ2-3,TRBD1,TGTGCCAGCAGCGTATGGGGACAGGGAGGATCAGATACGCAGTATTTT,CASSVWGQGGSDTQYF
TRBV29-1,-,TRBJ1-1,TRBD1,TGCAGCGTAGCCGACAGGGGCGCTTGGGGAGCTTTCTTT,CSVADRGAWGAFF